This TCR beta chain appears in the sequencing data of a study of shared clonotypes between healthy human individuals. Study overall: The study used three CD4 naive, three CD4 memory, two CD8 naive and one CD8 memory plate per donor. Notes on the study in general: Sampling covered nothing but blood. Tissue TCR repertoires likely differ from those found in blood.

CDR1 and CDR2 (germline): PRHDT, FYEKMQ (reference sequence). The CDR3 is 17 residues long. V dropped 1 base and J dropped 3; count of bases not matched to a gene: 10. Subsets obtained from CD4+ cells comprised CD45RA+ naive and CD45RA-negative memory cells. Some clones are missing from TCRdb's copy, which holds only in-frame ones; the method was immunoSEQ multiplex PCR. This table has 600,000 to 750,000 clones, 60% to 80% appearing once. Concerning this clone: Its specificity is not known.

This clonotype was obtained from a woman aged 30 to 39 in good health. The V call is TRBV13, the J call TRBJ2-7; 9 nucleotides align to TRBD2. The specimen sequenced was memory CD4+ T cells sorted from blood. As to subset: CD45RA-negative fraction. In nucleotides, the CDR3 is TGTGCCAGCAGCTTAGCCTCGGAGGGCGGGAGGGTCTACGAGCAGTACTTC. It encodes CASSLASEGGRVYEQYF.